The clone carrying this T cell receptor beta chain was counted many times. Its antigen is unknown. Exclusion covered patients with other autoimmune diseases or uncontrolled infections (as well as pregnancy or lactation). The source of the sample is a study of Graves' ophthalmopathy and Graves' hyperthyroidism. Study at large: Before any treatment, peripheral blood was taken at the initial diagnosis.

Using RNA transcripts, the TCR beta CDR3 regions were amplified. Scientists carried out first-round RT-PCR using HTBI primers and then a second-round multiplex PCR. TCRdb reprocessed the multiplex PCR reads via MiXCR and lists one record per CDR3 protein. The data contain 150,000 or so distinct CDR3 sequences, 30% to 45% of them singletons. Study-level findings and limits: Most expanded clonotypes in thyroid above 0.001 frequency also showed up in blood.

The sequencing input was peripheral blood. This TCR derives from a woman in her thirties or forties with Graves' ophthalmopathy.

As DNA, the CDR3 is TGCGCCAGCAGCCACGGGGCCCGTCAGCCCCAGCATTTT. Its translation is CASSHGARQPQHF. The chain links TRBV4-3 to TRBJ1-5, with D possibly matching TRBD1 (5 bases). The CDR3 loop spans 13 amino acids. Trimming cost V 3 bases and J 6 bases, with 9 bases left between them. Germline values: CDR1 LGHNA, CDR2 YSLEER.